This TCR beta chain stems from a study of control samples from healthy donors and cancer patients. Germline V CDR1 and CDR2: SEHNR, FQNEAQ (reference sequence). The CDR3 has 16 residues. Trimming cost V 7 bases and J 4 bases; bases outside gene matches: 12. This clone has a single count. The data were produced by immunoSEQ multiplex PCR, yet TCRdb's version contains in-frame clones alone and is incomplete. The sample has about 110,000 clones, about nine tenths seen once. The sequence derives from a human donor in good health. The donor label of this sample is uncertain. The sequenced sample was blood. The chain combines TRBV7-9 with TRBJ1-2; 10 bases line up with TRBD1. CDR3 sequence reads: CASTDQDRGRGYGYTF. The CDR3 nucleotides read TGTGCCAGCACTGATCAAGACAGGGGGCGAGGCTATGGCTACACCTTC.